What follows are 3 T cell receptor beta chains derived from one specimen sequenced in a study of cytomegalovirus exposure and HLA in healthy donors. PCR amplification relied on 60 Vbeta primers (plus 13 Jbeta primers). Using immunoSEQ multiplex PCR, the repertoire was profiled, and TCRdb retains in-frame clones only, with some absent. The sample consists of some 190,000 clones, about 87% of them appearing once. The sample comprised PBMCs. The receptors were sampled from a man younger than 45 in good health and CMV-seronegative.

V is TRBV27 and J is TRBJ2-5; D perhaps matches TRBD2 (5 bases). V was clipped by 2 bases and J by 5 bases, with 12 bases between them. The CDR3 covers 14 residues. Per germline, CDR1 MNHEY and CDR2 SMNVEV (reference sequence). The CDR3 region has the DNA TGTGCCAGCAGTTTAGCGGGCCCGCGGGAGACCCAGTACTTC. It is translated as CASSLAGPRETQYF.

This clone is a singleton in its sample. The chain uses TRBV11-2 and TRBJ2-7; D may be TRBD2 (5 bases). The CDR3 loop spans 14 amino acids. Germline values: CDR1 SGHAT, CDR2 FQNNGV. Trimming left V 2 bases short and J 4 bases short, with 12 bases between. CDR3 loop: CASSLTGSSYEQYF. CDR3 DNA sequence: TGTGCCAGCAGCTTAACGGGGAGCAGTTACGAGCAGTACTTC.

The chain is built from TRBV9 and TRBJ2-1; the match to TRBD2 covers 7 bases. Germline CDR1 SGDLS, CDR2 YYNGEE. The CDR3 covers 15 residues. The V gene end was trimmed by 2 bases and the J gene end by 4 bases; junction bases not matched to a gene: 6. The CDR3 DNA reads as TGTGCCAGCAGCGTTAAAGCGGGACCTTACAATGAGCAGTTCTTC. It is translated as CASSVKAGPYNEQFF.